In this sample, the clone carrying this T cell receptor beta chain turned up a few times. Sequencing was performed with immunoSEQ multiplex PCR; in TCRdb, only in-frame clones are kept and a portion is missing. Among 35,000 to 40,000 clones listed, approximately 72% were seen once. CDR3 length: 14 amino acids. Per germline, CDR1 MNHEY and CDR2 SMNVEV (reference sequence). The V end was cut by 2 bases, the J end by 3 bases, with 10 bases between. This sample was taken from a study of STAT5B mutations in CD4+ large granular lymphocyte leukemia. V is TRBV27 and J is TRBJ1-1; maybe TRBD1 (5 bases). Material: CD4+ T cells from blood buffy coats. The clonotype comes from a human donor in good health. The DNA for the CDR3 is TGTGCCAGCAGTTTAAGGGACGGTTACACTGAAGCTTTCTTT. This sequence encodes CASSLRDGYTEAFF.